Given below is one T cell receptor beta chain in context. Its antigen is currently unknown. The data were obtained in a study of blood T cells in healthy people across ages. Study outcomes and limitations: The unsorted PBMCs prevented any conclusive comparison of naive versus antigen-experienced cells. Roughly linear declines in TCR beta diversity per million T cells occurred with age.

The CDR3 covers 16 residues. Germline V gives CDR1 SGHRS, CDR2 YFSETQ. V was clipped by 1 base and J by 0 bases; unmatched bases: 7. A sample-barcoded 5' primer and a J-beta primer mix were used in a second PCR of about 6 to 12 cycles. TCRdb called the 5' RACE reads again in MiXCR, with one record for every CDR3 protein. In the table there are hundreds of thousands of distinct CDR3 sequences, more than 20% of which are singletons. The sample was also linked to a second study, of T cells of mothers and their children. This second study says: The study recruited a few healthy Caucasian mothers and their six children as donors. No persistent microchimeric T cell clones were detected.

The origin of this receptor is a boy younger than 18 in good health. Sequenced: blood. The chain carries TRBV5-1 and TRBJ2-7, with TRBD2 matching over 7 bases. The CDR3 coding sequence is TGCGCCAGCAGCTTGTGGGTCCGACTAGCCTCCTACGAGCAGTACTTC. Its protein is CASSLWVRLASYEQYF.